This T cell receptor beta chain derives from a study of cytomegalovirus exposure and HLA in healthy donors. Findings of the study overall: The classifier reportedly diagnosed cytomegalovirus status with high sensitivity and specificity.

Regarding this clone: Its target is unknown.

This CDR3 is built from 20 residues. The trim removed 4 bases at V and 0 bases at J, leaving 17 bases unmatched. The germline V gene encodes CDR1 SGHRS and CDR2 YFSETQ. Produced via immunoSEQ multiplex PCR; TCRdb's table is partial and in-frame only. The table has about 76,000 clones, approximately 93% seen once. This rearrangement joins TRBV5-1 to TRBJ1-3; 9 bases are shared with TRBD1. The sample taken for sequencing was PBMCs. This TCR came from a man between 18 and 29 years old in good health and CMV-seropositive. The CDR3 bases are TGCGCCAGCAGCCCAGGGGACAGGGACACTACCCGCAGCTCTGGAAACACCATATATTTT. This codes for CASSPGDRDTTRSSGNTIYF.